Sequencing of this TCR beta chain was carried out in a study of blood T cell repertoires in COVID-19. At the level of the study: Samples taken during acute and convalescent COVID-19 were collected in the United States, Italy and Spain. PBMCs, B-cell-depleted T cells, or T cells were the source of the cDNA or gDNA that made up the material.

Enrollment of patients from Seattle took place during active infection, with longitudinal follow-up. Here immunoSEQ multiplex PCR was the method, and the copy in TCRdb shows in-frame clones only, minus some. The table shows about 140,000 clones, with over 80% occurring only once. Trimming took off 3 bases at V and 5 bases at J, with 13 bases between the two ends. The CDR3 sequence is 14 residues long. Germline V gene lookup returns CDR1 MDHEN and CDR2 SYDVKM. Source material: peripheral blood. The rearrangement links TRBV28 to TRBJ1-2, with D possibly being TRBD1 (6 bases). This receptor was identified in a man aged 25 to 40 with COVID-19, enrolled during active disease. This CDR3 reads CASSFDTGLYGYTF. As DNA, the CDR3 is TGTGCCAGCAGTTTCGATACAGGGCTTTATGGCTACACCTTC.